This T cell receptor beta chain originates from a study of OX40 agonist ivuxolimab in advanced cancers. On the study more broadly: At 0.01 to 10 mg/kg, ivuxolimab was administered intravenously to patients every 2 weeks.

Trimming took 11 bases from V and 0 from J, leaving 15 bases between them. The germline CDR1 and CDR2 sequences are LNHDA and SQIVND (reference sequence). The CDR3 length is 14 residues. Some clones are missing from TCRdb's copy, which holds only in-frame ones; the method was immunoSEQ multiplex PCR. The data contain about 85,000 clones, 80% to 90% of them singletons. Blood sampling took place at baseline, cycle 4 day 1, and cycle 7 day 1. The TCR was taken from an adult with an advanced solid tumor such as melanoma, head and neck, liver or kidney cancer. The chain has TRBV19 and TRBJ2-3; D uncertain. The sample here was CD4+ or CD8+ T cells sorted from blood, taken in a trial of the OX40 agonist ivuxolimab. The CDR3 region is CASSTSSSTDTQYF. In DNA form, the CDR3 reads TGTGCCTCCTCGACGAGTTCAAGCACAGATACGCAGTATTTT.